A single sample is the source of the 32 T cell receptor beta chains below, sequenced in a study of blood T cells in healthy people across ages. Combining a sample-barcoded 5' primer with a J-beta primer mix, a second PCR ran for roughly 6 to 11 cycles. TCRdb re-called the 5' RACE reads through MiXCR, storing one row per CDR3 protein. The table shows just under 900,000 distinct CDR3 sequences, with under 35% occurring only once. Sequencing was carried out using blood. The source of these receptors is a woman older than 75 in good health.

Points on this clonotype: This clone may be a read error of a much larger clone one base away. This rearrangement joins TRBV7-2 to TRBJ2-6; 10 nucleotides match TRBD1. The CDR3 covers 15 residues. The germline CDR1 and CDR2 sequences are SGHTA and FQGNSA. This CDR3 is CANSLGDRGDVVLTF. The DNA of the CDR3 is TGTGCCAACAGCTTGGGGGACAGGGGAGATGTCGTCCTGACTTTC. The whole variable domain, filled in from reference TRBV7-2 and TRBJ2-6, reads GAGVSQSPSNKVTEKGKDVELRCDPISGHTALYWYRQSLGQGLEFLIYFQGNSAPDKSGLPSDRFSAERTGGSVSTLTIQRTQQEDSAVYLCANSLGDRGDVVLTFGAGSRLTVL.

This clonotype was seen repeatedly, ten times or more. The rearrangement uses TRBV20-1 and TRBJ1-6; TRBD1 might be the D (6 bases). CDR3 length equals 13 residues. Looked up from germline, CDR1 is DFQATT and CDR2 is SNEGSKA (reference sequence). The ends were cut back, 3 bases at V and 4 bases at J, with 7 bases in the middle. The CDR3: CSARGQYNSPLHF. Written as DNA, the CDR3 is TGCAGTGCTAGGGGACAATATAATTCACCCCTCCACTTT.

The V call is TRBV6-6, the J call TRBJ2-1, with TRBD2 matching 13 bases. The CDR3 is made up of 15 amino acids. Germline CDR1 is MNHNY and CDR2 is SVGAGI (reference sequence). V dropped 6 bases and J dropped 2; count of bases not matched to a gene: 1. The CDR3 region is CASRGTSGTYNEQFF. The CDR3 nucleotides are TGTGCCAGCAGAGGGACTAGCGGGACCTACAATGAGCAGTTCTTC.

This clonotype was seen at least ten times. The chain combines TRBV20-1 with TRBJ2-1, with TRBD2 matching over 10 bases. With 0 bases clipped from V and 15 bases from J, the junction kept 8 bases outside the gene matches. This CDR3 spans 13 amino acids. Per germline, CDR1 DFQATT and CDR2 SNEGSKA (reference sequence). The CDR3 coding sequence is TGCAGTGCTAGAGATAGCCTAGCGGGGGAGTTGTTCTTC. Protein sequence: CSARDSLAGELFF.

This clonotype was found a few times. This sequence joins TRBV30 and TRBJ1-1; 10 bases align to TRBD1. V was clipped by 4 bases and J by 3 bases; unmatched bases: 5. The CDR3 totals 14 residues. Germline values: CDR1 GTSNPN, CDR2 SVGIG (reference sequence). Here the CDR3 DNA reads TGTGCCTGGACCCGACAGGGGGCTTACACTGAAGCTTTCTTT. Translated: CAWTRQGAYTEAFF.

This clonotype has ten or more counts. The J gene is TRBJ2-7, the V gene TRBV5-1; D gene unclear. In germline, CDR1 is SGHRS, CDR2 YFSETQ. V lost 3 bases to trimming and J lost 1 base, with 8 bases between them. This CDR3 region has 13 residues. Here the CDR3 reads CASSSLNSYEQYF. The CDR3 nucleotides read TGCGCCAGCAGCTCCCTAAATTCCTACGAGCAGTACTTC.

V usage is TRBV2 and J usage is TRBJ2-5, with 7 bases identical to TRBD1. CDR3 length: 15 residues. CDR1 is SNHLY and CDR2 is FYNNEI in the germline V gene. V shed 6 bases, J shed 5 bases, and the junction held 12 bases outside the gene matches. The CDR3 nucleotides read TGTGCCAGCAGAGAAACAGGGGTCGGAGGCGAGACCCAGTACTTC. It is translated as CASRETGVGGETQYF.

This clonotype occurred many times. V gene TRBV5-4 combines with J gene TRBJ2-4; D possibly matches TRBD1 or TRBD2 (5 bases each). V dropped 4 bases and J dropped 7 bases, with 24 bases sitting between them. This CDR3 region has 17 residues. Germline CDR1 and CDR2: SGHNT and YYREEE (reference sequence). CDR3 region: CASSRGRGGGSGNIQYF. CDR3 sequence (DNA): TGTGCCAGCAGCCGAGGACGGGGTGGGGGTTCAGGGAACATTCAGTACTTC.

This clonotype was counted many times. The CDR3 DNA reads TGTGCCAGCAGTGAATGGGTAGAGGGCAATGAGCAGTTCTTC. Amino acids: CASSEWVEGNEQFF. The V and J genes are TRBV25-1 and TRBJ2-1; a possible D gene is TRBD2 (5 bases). The CDR3 has 14 residues. V lost 1 base and J lost 6, with 10 bases in between. Per the germline V gene, CDR1 is MGHDK and CDR2 is SYGVNS.

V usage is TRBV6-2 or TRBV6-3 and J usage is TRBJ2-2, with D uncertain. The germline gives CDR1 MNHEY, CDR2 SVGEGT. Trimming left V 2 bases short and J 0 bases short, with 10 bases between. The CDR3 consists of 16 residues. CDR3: CASSYLRRTNTGELFF. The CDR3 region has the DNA TGTGCCAGCAGTTACCTTAGAAGAACGAACACCGGGGAGCTGTTTTTT.

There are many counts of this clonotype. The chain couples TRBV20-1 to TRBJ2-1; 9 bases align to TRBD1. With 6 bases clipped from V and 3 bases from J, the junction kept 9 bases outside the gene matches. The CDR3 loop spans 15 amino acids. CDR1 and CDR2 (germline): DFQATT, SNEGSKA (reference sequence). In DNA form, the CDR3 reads TGCAGTGCACGACCGGGACAGGGTTTCTACAATGAGCAGTTCTTC. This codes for CSARPGQGFYNEQFF.

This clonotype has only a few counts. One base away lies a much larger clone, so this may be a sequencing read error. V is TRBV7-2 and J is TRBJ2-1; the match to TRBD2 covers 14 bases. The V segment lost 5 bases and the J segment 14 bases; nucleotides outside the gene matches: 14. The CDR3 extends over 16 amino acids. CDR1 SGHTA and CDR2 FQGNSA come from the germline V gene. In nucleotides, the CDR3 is TGTGCCAGCAGCCCAACTGGGGTGACTAGCGGGGGGGTAGAGTTCTTC. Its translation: CASSPTGVTSGGVEFF. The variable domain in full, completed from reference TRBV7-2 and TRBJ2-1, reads GAGVSQSPSNKVTEKGKDVELRCDPISGHTALYWYRQSLGQGLEFLIYFQGNSAPDKSGLPSDRFSAERTGGSVSTLTIQRTQQEDSAVYLCASSPTGVTSGGVEFFGPGTRLTVL.

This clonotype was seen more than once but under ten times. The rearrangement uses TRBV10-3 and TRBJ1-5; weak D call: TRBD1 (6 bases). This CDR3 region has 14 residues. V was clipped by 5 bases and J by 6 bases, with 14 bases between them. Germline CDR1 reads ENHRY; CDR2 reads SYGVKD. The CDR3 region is CAISFTGAGQPQHF. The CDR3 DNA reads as TGTGCCATCAGTTTTACGGGGGCGGGTCAGCCCCAGCATTTT.

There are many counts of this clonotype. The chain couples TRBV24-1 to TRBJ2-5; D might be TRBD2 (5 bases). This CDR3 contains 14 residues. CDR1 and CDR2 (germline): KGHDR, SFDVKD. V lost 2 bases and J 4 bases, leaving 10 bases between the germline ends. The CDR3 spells CATSDSGWGETQYF. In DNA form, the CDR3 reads TGTGCCACCAGTGATTCGGGATGGGGAGAGACCCAGTACTTC.

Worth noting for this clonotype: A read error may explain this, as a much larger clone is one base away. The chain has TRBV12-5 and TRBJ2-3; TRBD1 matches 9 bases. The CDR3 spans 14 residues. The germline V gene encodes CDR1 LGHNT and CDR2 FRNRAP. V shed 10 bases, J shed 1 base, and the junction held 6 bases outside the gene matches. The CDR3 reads CANARDRGTDTQYF. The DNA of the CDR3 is TGTGCTAATGCTCGGGACAGGGGCACAGATACGCAGTATTTT.

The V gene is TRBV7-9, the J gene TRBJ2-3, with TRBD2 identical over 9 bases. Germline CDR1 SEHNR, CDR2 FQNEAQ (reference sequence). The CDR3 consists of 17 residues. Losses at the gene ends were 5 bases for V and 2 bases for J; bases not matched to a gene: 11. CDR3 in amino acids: CASSPRRLAGITDTQYF. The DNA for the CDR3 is TGTGCCAGCAGCCCCCGCCGCCTAGCGGGGATCACAGATACGCAGTATTTT.

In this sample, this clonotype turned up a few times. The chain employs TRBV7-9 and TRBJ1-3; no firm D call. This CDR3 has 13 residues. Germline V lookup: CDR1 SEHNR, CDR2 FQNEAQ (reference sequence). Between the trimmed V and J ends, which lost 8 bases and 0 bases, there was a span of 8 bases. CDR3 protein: CASAWGSGNTIYF. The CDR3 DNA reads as TGTGCCAGCGCCTGGGGCTCTGGAAACACCATATATTTT.

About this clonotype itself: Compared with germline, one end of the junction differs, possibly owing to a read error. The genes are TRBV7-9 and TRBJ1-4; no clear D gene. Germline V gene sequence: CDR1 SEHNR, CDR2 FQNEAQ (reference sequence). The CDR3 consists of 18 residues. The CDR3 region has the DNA TGTGCCAGCAGCTTACCTTACAGCGGTCTTGCAACTAATGAAAAACGGTTTTTT. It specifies CASSLPYSGLATNEKRFF. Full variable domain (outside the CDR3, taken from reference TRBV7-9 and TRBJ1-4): DTGVSQNPRHKITKRGQNVTFRCDPISEHNRLYWYRQTLGQGPEFLTYFQNEAQLEKSRLLSDRFSAERPKGSFSTLEIQRTEQGDSAMYLCASSLPYSGLATNEKRFFGSGTQLSVL.

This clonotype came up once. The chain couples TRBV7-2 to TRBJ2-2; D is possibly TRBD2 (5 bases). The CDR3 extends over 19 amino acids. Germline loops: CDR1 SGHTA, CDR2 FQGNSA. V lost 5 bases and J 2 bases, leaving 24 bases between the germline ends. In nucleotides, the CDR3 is TGTGCCAGCAGCCGCTTCGTCCTCGGACTTAGCTCTAACACCGGGGAGCTGTTTTTT. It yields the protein CASSRFVLGLSSNTGELFF.

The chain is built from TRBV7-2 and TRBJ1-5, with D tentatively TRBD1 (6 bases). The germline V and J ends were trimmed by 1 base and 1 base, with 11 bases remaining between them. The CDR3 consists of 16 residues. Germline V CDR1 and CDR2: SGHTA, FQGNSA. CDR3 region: CASSLVGGGSNQPQHF. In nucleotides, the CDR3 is TGTGCCAGCAGCTTAGTCGGGGGCGGAAGCAATCAGCCCCAGCATTTT. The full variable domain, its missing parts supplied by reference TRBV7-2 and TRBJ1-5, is GAGVSQSPSNKVTEKGKDVELRCDPISGHTALYWYRQSLGQGLEFLIYFQGNSAPDKSGLPSDRFSAERTGGSVSTLTIQRTQQEDSAVYLCASSLVGGGSNQPQHFGDGTRLSIL.

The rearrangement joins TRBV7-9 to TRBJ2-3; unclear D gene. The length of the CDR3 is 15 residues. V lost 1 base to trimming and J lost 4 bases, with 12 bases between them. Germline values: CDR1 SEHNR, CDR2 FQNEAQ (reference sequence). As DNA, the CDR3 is TGTGCCAGCAGCTTAGTAGGAACTCTAGCAGATACGCAGTATTTT. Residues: CASSLVGTLADTQYF.

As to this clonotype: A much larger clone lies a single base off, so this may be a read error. CDR3 sequence: CASAKGTMQETQFF. DNA of the CDR3: TGTGCCAGCGCTAAGGGGACTATGCAAGAGACCCAGTTCTTC. This chain connects TRBV27 to TRBJ2-1; 7 nucleotides align to TRBD2. The V and J ends lost 8 bases and 13 bases, in that order; junction bases with no gene match: 17. Germline V gene data show CDR1 as MNHEY and CDR2 as SMNVEV (reference sequence). The CDR3 loop spans 14 amino acids.

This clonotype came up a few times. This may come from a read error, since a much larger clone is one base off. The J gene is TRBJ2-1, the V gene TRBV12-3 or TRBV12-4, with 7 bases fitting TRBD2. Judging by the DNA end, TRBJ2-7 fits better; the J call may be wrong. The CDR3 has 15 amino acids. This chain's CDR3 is CASSGLGSSYNEQYF. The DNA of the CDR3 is TGTGCCAGCAGCGGACTAGGGAGCTCCTACAATGAGCAGTACTTC.

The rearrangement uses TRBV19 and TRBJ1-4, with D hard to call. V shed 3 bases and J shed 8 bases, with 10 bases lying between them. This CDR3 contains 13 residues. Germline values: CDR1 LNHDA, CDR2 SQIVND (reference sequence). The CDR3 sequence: CASSIGGREKLFF. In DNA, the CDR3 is TGTGCCAGTAGTATTGGTGGCCGCGAAAAACTGTTTTTT.

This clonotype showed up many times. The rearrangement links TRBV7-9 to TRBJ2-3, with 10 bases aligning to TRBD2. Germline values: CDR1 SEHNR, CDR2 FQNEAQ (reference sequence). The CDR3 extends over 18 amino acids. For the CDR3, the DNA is TGTGCGGTGTCTGGGTTAGCGGGGGGAGACCCTCCCCCAGGTACGCAGTATTTT. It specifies CAVSGLAGGDPPPGTQYF.

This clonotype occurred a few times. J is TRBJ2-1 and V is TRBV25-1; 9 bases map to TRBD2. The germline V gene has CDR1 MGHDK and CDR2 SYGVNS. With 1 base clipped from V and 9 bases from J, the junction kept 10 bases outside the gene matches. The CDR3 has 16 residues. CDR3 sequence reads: CASSELGGGAGGEQFF. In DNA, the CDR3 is TGTGCCAGCAGTGAATTGGGCGGGGGGGCTGGCGGTGAGCAGTTCTTC.

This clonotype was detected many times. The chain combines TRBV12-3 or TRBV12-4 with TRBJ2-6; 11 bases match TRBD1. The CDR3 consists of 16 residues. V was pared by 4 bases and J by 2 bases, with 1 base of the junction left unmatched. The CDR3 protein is CASSWTGGAGANVLTF. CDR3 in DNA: TGTGCCAGCAGTTGGACAGGGGGCGCTGGGGCCAACGTCCTGACTTTC.

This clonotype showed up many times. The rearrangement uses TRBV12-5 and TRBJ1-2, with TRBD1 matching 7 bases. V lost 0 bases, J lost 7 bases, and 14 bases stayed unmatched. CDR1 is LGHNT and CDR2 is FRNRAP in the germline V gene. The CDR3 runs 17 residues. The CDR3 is CASGLVPANGQVRGYTF. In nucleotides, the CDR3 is TGTGCTAGTGGTTTGGTACCTGCCAACGGACAGGTTCGTGGCTACACCTTC.

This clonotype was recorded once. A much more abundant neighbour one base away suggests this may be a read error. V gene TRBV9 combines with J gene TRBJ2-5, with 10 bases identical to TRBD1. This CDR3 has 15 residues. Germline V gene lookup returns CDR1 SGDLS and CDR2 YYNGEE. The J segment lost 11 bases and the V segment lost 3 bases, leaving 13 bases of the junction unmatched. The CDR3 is CASSGGTGVYNEQYF. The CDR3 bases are TGTGCCAGCAGCGGAGGGACAGGGGTGTACAATGAGCAGTACTTC.

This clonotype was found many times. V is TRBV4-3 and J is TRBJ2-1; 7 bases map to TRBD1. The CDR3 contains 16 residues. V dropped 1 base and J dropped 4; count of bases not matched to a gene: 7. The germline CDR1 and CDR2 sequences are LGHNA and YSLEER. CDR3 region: CASSQVIGTVYNEQFF. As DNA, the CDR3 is TGCGCCAGCAGCCAAGTTATTGGGACAGTATACAATGAGCAGTTCTTC.

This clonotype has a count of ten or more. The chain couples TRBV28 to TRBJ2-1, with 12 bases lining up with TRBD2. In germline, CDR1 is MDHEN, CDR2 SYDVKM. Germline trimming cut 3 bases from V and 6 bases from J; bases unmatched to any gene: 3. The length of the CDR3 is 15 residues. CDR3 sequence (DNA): TGTGCCAGCAGTTTGTCACTAGCGGGGGGCAATGAGCAGTTCTTC. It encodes CASSLSLAGGNEQFF.

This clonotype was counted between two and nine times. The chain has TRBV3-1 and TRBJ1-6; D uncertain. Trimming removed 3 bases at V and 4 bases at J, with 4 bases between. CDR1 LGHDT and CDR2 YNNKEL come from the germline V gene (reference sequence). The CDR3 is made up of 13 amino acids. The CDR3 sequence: CASSQEYNSPLHF. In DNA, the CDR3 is TGTGCCAGCAGCCAGGAGTATAATTCACCCCTCCACTTT.